These 9 T cell receptor beta chains share one sample of origin, sequenced in a study of blood T cell repertoires in COVID-19. The data were produced by immunoSEQ multiplex PCR, yet TCRdb's version contains in-frame clones alone and is incomplete. The sample includes 180,000 or so clones, around 87% seen only once; the top ten take around 2.7%. Sequencing was done on a sample of peripheral blood. These receptors came from a man aged 35 to 55 with active or convalescent COVID-19.

V gene TRBV2 combines with J gene TRBJ2-7, with 7 bases matching TRBD1. Germline CDR1 reads SNHLY; CDR2 reads FYNNEI. The ends lost 5 bases at V and 5 bases at J; junction bases unmatched: 3. The CDR3 sequence is 12 residues long. Here the CDR3 DNA reads TGTGCCAGCAGTTACAGGGGCGACGAGCAGTACTTC. It translates to CASSYRGDEQYF. Full variable domain (missing parts from reference TRBV2 and TRBJ2-7): EPEVTQTPSHQVTQMGQEVILRCVPISNHLYFYWYRQILGQKVEFLVSFYNNEISEKSEIFDDQFSVERPDGSNFTLKIRSTKLEDSAMYFCASSYRGDEQYFGPGTRLTVT.

This sequence joins TRBV4-1 and TRBJ2-7; 8 bases map to TRBD2. The CDR3 spans 14 residues. Looked up from germline, CDR1 is MGHRA and CDR2 is YSYEKL. V was clipped by 4 bases and J by 0 bases; unmatched bases: 2. The DNA for the CDR3 is TGCGCCAGCAGCCCCCTAGCGGGCTCCTACGAGCAGTACTTC. It encodes CASSPLAGSYEQYF.

The V call is TRBV2, the J call TRBJ1-2; D is perhaps TRBD1 (6 bases). Germline V gene sequence: CDR1 SNHLY, CDR2 FYNNEI. The V end lost 7 bases, the J end lost 4 bases, and 13 bases lay between the germline ends. The CDR3 consists of 13 residues. The CDR3 DNA reads as TGTGCCAGCATACTCCGGGACACCTATGGCTACACCTTC. This gives the protein CASILRDTYGYTF.

This chain joins TRBV7-2 and TRBJ2-3, with D possibly TRBD2 on 6 matching bases. The germline CDR1 and CDR2 sequences are SGHTA and FQGNSA. CDR3 length equals 15 residues. Trimming took off 3 bases at V and 1 base at J, with 11 bases between the two ends. CDR3 bases: TGTGCCAGCAGCTTTGCGCCGGGGGGCACAGATACGCAGTATTTT. Its translation is CASSFAPGGTDTQYF.

This chain connects TRBV19 to TRBJ1-2, with 10 bases aligning to TRBD1. Trimming removed 7 bases from V and 7 bases from J; junction bases left unmatched: 9. The CDR3 has 14 residues. Germline values: CDR1 LNHDA, CDR2 SQIVND (reference sequence). The CDR3 here is CASTWTGGLTGYTF. The CDR3 DNA is TGTGCCAGTACCTGGACAGGGGGATTGACTGGCTACACCTTC.

The rearrangement uses TRBV4-2 and TRBJ1-3; D is ambiguous. The length of the CDR3 is 14 residues. Germline V gene sequence: CDR1 LGHNA, CDR2 YNFKEQ. V lost 0 bases and J 5 bases, leaving 8 bases between the germline ends. CDR3 loop: CASSQEIGRNTIYF. The CDR3 DNA reads TGTGCCAGCAGCCAAGAAATCGGTAGAAACACCATATATTTT.

The rearrangement joins TRBV5-1 to TRBJ1-6; D not resolved. Looked up from germline, CDR1 is SGHRS and CDR2 is YFSETQ. Trimming removed 0 bases from V and 6 bases from J, with 7 bases in between. This CDR3 comprises 14 residues. The CDR3 loop reads CASSLGAINSPLHF. Written as DNA, the CDR3 is TGCGCCAGCAGCTTGGGGGCCATTAATTCACCCCTCCACTTT.

The rearrangement links TRBV5-8 to TRBJ2-1; D unclear. This CDR3 is 11 amino acids long. V lost 5 bases and J lost 5, with 5 bases in between. CDR1 SGHTS and CDR2 YDEGEE come from the germline V gene. The CDR3 is CASSSHNEQFF. The CDR3 nucleotides are TGTGCCAGCAGTAGTCACAATGAGCAGTTCTTC.

This rearrangement joins TRBV5-1 to TRBJ1-1; 7 bases are a match to TRBD1. Germline V CDR1 and CDR2: SGHRS, YFSETQ. The CDR3 contains 16 residues. This CDR3 reads CATSPLGTALNTEAFF. CDR3 DNA sequence: TGCGCTACCAGTCCTTTGGGGACAGCACTGAACACTGAAGCTTTCTTT.